This T cell receptor beta chain was observed in a study of blood T cell repertoires in COVID-19. Study-level information: Researchers got acute and convalescent COVID-19 samples from the United States, Italy and Spain. Nucleic acid was either cDNA or gDNA, and it came from T cells, B-cell-depleted T cells, or PBMCs.

This clone was counted a few times. Under the authors' procedure: Estimation of nucleated cell counts relied on the amplification of reference gene primers. Sequencing used immunoSEQ multiplex PCR; TCRdb keeps in-frame clones, though not all of them. D and trimming were read from the DNA, whereas the V and J calls and clone size are those reported in that table. This sample carries about 300,000 clones, around 80% of them seen once, and the ten largest clones take 1% to 1.5%. CDR1 is GTSNPN, CDR2 SVGIG, per germline (reference sequence). Germline trimming cut 2 bases from V and 2 bases from J; bases unmatched to any gene: 5. The CDR3 sequence is 14 residues long.

Source material: peripheral blood. The chain has TRBV30 and TRBJ2-7; 8 nucleotides match TRBD2. The clonotype originates from a woman aged 50 to 60 with acute or convalescent COVID-19. As DNA, the CDR3 is TGTGCCTGGAGTCCAGGGACTAGTCCCTACGAGCAGTACTTC. Protein: CAWSPGTSPYEQYF.